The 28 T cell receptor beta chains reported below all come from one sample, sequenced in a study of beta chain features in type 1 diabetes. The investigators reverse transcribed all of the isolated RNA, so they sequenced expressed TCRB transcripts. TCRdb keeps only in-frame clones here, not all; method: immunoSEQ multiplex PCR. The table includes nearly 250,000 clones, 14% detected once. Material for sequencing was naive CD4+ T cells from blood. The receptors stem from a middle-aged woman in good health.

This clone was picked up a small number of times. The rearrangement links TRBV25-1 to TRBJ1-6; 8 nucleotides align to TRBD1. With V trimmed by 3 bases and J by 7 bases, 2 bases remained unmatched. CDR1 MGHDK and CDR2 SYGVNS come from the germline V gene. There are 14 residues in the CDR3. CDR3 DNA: TGTGCCAGCAGTGATAGGACAGGGAATTCACCCCTCCACTTT. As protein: CASSDRTGNSPLHF.

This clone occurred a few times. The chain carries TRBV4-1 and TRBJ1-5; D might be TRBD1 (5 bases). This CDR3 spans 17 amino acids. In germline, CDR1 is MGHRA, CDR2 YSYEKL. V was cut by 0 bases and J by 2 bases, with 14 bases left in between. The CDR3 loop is CASSQDEFWGGNQPQHF. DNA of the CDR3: TGCGCCAGCAGCCAAGACGAATTTTGGGGGGGCAATCAGCCCCAGCATTTT.

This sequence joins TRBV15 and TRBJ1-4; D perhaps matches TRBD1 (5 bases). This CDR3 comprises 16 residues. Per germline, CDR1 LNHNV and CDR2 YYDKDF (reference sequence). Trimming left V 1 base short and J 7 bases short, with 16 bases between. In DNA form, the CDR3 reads TGTGCCACCAGCAGAGGGTTCGGGGGTTTAATTGAAAAACTGTTTTTT. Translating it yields CATSRGFGGLIEKLFF.

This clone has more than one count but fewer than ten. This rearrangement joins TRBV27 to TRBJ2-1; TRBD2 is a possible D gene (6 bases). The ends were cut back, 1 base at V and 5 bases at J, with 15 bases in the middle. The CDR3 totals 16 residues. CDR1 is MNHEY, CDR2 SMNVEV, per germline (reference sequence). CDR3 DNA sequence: TGTGCCAGCAGTTTATTGAAGGCGGGACCTCACAATGAGCAGTTCTTC. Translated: CASSLLKAGPHNEQFF.

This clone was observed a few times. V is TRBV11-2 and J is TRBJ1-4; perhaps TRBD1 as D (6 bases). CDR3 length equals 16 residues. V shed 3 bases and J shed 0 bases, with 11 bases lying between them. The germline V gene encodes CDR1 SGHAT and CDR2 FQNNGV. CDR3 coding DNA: TGTGCCAGCAGCTTGGCTAACAGGGCAACTAATGAAAAACTGTTTTTT. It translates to CASSLANRATNEKLFF.

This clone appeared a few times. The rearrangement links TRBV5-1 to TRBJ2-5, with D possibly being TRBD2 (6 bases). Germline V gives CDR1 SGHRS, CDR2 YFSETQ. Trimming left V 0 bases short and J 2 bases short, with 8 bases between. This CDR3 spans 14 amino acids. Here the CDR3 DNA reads TGCGCCAGCAGCTTGGGACTAGATCAAGAGACCCAGTACTTC. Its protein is CASSLGLDQETQYF. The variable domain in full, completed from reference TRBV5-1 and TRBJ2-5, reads KAGVTQTPRYLIKTRGQQVTLSCSPISGHRSVSWYQQTPGQGLQFLFEYFSETQRNKGNFPGRFSGRQFSNSRSEMNVSTLELGDSALYLCASSLGLDQETQYFGPGTRLLVL.

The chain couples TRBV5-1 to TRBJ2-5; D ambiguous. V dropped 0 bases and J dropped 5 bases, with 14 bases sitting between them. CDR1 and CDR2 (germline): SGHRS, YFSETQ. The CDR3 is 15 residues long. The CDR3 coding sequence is TGCGCCAGCAGCTTGGGCGGAGTATCGGAGGAGACCCAGTACTTC. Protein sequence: CASSLGGVSEETQYF.

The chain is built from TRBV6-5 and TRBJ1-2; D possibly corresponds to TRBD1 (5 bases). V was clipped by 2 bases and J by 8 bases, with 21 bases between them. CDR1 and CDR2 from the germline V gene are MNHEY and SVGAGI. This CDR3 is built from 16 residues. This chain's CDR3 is CASSYGANRLKAGYTF. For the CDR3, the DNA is TGTGCCAGCAGTTACGGGGCGAACAGGCTTAAAGCGGGCTACACCTTC.

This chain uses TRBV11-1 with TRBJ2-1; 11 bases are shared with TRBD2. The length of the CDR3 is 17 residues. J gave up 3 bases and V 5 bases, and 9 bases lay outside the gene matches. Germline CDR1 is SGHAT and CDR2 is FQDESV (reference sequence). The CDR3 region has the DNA TGTGCCAGCAGCGGGCAAGGGACTAGCGGCAACTACAATGAGCAGTTCTTC. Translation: CASSGQGTSGNYNEQFF.

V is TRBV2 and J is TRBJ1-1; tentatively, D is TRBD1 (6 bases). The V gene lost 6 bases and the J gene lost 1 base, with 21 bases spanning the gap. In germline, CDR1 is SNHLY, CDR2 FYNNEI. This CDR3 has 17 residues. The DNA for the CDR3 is TGTGCCAGCAGAGGGCCGGGACAAAAGACGAGGAACACTGAAGCTTTCTTT. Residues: CASRGPGQKTRNTEAFF.

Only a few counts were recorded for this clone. The CDR3 DNA reads TGTGCCAGCAGTGTAGCAGGGGGTCTGGATCAGCCCCAGCATTTT. It yields the protein CASSVAGGLDQPQHF. This chain uses TRBV25-1 with TRBJ1-5, with 7 bases fitting TRBD1. This CDR3 is 15 amino acids long. The junction had 8 bases not matched to a gene; V was cut back by 4 bases and J by 5 bases. The germline V gene has CDR1 MGHDK and CDR2 SYGVNS.

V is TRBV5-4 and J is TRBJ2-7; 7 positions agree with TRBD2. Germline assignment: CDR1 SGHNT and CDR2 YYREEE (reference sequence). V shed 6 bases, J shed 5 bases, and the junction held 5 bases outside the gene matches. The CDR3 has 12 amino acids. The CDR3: CASNSGYHEQYF. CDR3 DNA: TGTGCCAGCAATAGCGGGTACCACGAGCAGTACTTC.

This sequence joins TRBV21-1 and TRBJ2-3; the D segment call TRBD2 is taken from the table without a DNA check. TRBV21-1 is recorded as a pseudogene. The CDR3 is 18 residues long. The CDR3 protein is CASSKGPTSGGSTDTQYF. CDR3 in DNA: TGTGCCAGCAGCAAAGGCCCTACTAGCGGGGGGAGCACAGATACGCAGTATTTT.

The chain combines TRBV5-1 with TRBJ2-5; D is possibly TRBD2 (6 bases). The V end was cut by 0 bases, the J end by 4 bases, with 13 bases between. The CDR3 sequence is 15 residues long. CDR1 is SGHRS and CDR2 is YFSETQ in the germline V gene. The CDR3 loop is CASSLGLFGGETQYF. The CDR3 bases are TGCGCCAGCAGCTTGGGTCTATTCGGGGGAGAGACCCAGTACTTC.

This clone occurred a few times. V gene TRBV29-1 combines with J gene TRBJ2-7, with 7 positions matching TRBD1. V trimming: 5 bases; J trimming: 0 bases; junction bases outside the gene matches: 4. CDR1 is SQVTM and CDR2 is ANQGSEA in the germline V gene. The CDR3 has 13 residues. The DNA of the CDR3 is TGCAGCGTTTATAGGGACAGCTCCTACGAGCAGTACTTC. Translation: CSVYRDSSYEQYF.

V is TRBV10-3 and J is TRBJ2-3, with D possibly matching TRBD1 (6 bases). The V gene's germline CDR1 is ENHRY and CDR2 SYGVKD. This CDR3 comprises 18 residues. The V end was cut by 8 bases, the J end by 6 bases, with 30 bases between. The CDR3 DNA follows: TGTGCCATCTACAGCCAGTATACAGGGCCAAAGGCAACGGATACGCAGTATTTT. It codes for CAIYSQYTGPKATDTQYF.

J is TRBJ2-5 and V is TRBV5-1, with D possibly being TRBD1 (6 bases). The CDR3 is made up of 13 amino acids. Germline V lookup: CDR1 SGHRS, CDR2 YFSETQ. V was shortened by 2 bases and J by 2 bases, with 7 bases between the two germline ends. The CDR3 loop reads CASSFGQQETQYF. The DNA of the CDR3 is TGCGCCAGCAGCTTTGGACAGCAAGAGACCCAGTACTTC.

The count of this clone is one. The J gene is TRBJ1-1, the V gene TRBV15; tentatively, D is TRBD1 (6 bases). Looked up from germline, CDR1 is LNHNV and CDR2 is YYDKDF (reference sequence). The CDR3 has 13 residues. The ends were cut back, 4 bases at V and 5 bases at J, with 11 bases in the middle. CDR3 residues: CATSTRGRTEAFF. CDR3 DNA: TGTGCCACCAGCACCAGGGGACGTACTGAAGCTTTCTTT.

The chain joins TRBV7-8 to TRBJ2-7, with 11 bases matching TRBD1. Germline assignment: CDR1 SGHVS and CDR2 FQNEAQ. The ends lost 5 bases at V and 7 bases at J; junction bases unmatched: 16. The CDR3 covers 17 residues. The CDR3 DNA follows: TGTGCCAGCAGCCTGAATAACGTCGGGACAGGGGGGGATGAGCAGTACTTC. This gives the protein CASSLNNVGTGGDEQYF.

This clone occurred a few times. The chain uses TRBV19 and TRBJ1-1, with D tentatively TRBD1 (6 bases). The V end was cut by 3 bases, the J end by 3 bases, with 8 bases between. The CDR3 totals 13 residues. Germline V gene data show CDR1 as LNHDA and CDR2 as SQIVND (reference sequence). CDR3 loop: CASSIRTDTEAFF. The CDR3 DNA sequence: TGTGCCAGTAGTATTCGGACAGACACTGAAGCTTTCTTT.

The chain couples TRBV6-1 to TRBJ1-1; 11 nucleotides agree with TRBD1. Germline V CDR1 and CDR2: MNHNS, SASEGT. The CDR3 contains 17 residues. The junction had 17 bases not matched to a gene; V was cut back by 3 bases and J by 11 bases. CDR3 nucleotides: TGTGCCAGCAGTGACGGATCGCGTTTGGACAGGGGGCTGTGGGCTTTCTTT. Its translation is CASSDGSRLDRGLWAFF.

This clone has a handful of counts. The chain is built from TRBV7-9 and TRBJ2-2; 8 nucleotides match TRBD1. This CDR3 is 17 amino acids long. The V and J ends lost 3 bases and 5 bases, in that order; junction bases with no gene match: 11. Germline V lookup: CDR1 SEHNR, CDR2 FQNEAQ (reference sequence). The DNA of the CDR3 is TGTGCCAGCAGCTTCCCGGACAGGGTTGGAAGAACCGGGGAGCTGTTTTTT. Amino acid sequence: CASSFPDRVGRTGELFF.

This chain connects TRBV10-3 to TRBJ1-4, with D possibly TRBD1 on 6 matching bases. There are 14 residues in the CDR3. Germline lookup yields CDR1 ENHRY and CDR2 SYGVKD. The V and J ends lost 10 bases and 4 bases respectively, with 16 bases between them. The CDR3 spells CATGPGTLNEKLFF. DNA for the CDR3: TGTGCCACGGGCCCCGGGACACTTAATGAAAAACTGTTTTTT.

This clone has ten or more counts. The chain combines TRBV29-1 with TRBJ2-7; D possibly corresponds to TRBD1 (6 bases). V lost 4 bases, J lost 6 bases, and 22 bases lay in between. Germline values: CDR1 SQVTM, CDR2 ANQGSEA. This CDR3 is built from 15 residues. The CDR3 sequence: CSVALTSQGTGEQYF. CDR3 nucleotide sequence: TGCAGCGTTGCCCTAACCTCACAGGGAACAGGCGAGCAGTACTTC.

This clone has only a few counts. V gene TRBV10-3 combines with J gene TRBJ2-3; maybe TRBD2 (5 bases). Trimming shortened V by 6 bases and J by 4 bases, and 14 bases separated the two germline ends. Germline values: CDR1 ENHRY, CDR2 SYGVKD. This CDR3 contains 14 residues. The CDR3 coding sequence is TGTGCCATCAGAAGCCCCCGGGGTCCAGATACGCAGTATTTT. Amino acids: CAIRSPRGPDTQYF.

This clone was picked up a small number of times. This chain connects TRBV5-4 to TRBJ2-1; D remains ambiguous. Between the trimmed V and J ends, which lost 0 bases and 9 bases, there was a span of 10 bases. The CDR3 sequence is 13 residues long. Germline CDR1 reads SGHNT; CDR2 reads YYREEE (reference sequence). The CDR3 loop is CASSLDRAIEQFF. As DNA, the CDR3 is TGTGCCAGCAGCTTGGACAGAGCTATTGAGCAGTTCTTC.

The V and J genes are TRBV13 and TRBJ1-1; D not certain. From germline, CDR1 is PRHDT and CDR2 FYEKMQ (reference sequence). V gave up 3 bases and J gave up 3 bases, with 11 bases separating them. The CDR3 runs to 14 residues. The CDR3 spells CASSFSYYDTEAFF. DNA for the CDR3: TGTGCCAGCAGCTTTTCGTACTATGACACTGAAGCTTTCTTT.

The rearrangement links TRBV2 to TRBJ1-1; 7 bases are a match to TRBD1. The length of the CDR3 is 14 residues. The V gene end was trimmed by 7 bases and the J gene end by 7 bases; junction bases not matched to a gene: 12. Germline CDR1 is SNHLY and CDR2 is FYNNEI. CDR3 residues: CASTRWGGTVEAFF. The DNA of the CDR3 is TGTGCCAGCACCCGATGGGGCGGGACAGTTGAAGCTTTCTTT.